The T cell receptor (beta chain) under discussion was sequenced for a study of immune characterization of retroperitoneal liposarcoma. This clonotype was detected only a few times. Looked up from germline, CDR1 is SGHNT and CDR2 is YENEEA. The CDR3 has 13 amino acids. Each CDR3 protein gets one entry after TCRdb re-called the PCR reads with MiXCR. The repertoire holds 8,500 to 11,000 distinct CDR3 sequences, roughly a quarter seen once, with 8.5% in the top ten. V gene TRBV11-3 combines with J gene TRBJ2-5; D might be TRBD1 or TRBD2, each matching 5 bases. The J call is in doubt because the DNA end fits TRBJ2-1 better. Material for sequencing was tumor tissue. This TCR came from a female donor with retroperitoneal liposarcoma. CDR3 protein: CASSSGLGGEQFF. The CDR3 nucleotides are TGTGCCAGCAGCTCGGGGCTCGGTGGTGAGCAGTTCTTC.